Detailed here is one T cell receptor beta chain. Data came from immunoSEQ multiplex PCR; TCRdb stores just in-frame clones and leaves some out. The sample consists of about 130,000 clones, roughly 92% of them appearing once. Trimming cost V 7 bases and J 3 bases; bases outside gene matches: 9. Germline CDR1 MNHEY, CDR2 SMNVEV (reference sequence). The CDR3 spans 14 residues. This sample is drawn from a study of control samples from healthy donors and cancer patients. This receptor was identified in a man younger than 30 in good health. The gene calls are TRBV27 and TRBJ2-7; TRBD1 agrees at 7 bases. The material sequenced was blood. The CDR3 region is CASITGATFYEQYF. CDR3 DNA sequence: TGTGCCAGCATAACAGGGGCAACTTTCTACGAGCAGTACTTC.